This T cell receptor (beta chain) was identified in a study of blood T cells in healthy people across ages. Only a few counts were recorded for this clonotype. The second PCR ran 7 to 11 cycles with a sample-barcoded 5' primer and J-beta primers. TCRdb itself ran the 5' RACE reads through MiXCR, one entry per CDR3 protein. The table lists around 800,000 distinct CDR3 sequences, 53% of them singletons. This TCR came from an elderly man in good health. Sequencing was carried out using blood.

The DNA of the CDR3 is TGTGCCAGCAGCAAAGAAGGGACAGGGCAATATGGCTACACCTTC. Its translation is CASSKEGTGQYGYTF. V and J are TRBV21-1 and TRBJ1-2; the D call in the table, TRBD1, was not verified against the DNA. TRBV21-1 is marked as a pseudogene. The CDR3 has 15 amino acids.